The clone carrying this TCR beta chain was recorded at least ten times. As yet, its antigen is unknown. These data originate in a study of response to subunit inactivated influenza vaccine. Study outcomes and limitations: Each seasonal flu vaccination may recruit only limited new T cells, authors suggested.

CDR3 length equals 16 residues. V trimming: 1 base; J trimming: 2 bases; junction bases outside the gene matches: 10. Germline lookup yields CDR1 DFQATT and CDR2 SNEGSKA (reference sequence). TCRdb itself ran the RT-PCR reads through MiXCR, one entry per CDR3 protein. The table includes some 600,000 distinct CDR3 sequences, approximately 14% detected once. The chain couples TRBV20-1 to TRBJ2-7, with 8 bases fitting TRBD2. Here the sequenced sample was PBMCs from blood, taken around 15 days before vaccination. This receptor was taken from a man aged 50 to 59 who received an inactivated influenza vaccine. The CDR3 coding sequence is TGCAGTGCTAGAGCCCTCGGGCGGGAGGTTACCTACGAGCAGTACTTC. This gives the protein CSARALGREVTYEQYF.